This TCR beta chain is drawn from a study of cytomegalovirus exposure and HLA in healthy donors. This CDR3 spans 15 amino acids. CDR1 is LNHNV, CDR2 YYDKDF, per germline (reference sequence). V lost 8 bases, J lost 0 bases, and 10 bases stayed unmatched. Researchers ran the PCR with 60 Vbeta and 13 Jbeta primers. Libraries were prepared by immunoSEQ multiplex PCR; TCRdb keeps only in-frame clonotypes and omits some of them. The table records roughly 150,000 clones, roughly 77% of them present only once. Remarks on this clone: The antigen remains undetermined.

Findings and limits, study-wide: Solely CMV serostatus was available to characterize immune exposure. Later on, an analysis showed TCR association rates differing by HLA locus, with DRB1 the most and HLA-C the fewest. It was reported that TCR beta sequences correctly inferred the HLA-A and HLA-B alleles for most subjects.

The clonotype comes from a man aged 18 to 30 in good health and CMV-seropositive. The chain couples TRBV15 to TRBJ2-7, with 7 bases fitting TRBD2. Sequencing was done on a sample of PBMCs. CDR3 in DNA: TGTGCCACCCCGGGAGCGGGAAGGAGCTCCTACGAGCAGTACTTC. Amino acid sequence: CATPGAGRSSYEQYF.